This passage covers 32 T cell receptor beta chains from one sample sequenced in a study of T cell changes during pregnancy in multiple sclerosis. TCRdb's table, derived via immunoSEQ multiplex PCR, lists solely in-frame clones and lacks some. The top ten clones hold roughly 8.5% of a sample with 45,000 to 60,000 clones, roughly nine tenths of them seen once. The sequencing used CD8+ T cells from peripheral blood mononuclear cells, collected in the second trimester of pregnancy. The receptors here all came from a female donor with multiple sclerosis, enrolled in a pregnancy study.

The chain combines TRBV21-1 with TRBJ1-4. TRBV21-1 is a recognized pseudogene. This CDR3 is built from 18 residues. The DNA for the CDR3 is TGTGCCAGCAGCAAAGGAAAAGGTCTGGGGCCGGGAGATGAAAAACTGTTTTTT. Its protein product is CASSKGKGLGPGDEKLFF.

This chain connects TRBV10-1 to TRBJ2-7, with unresolved D. Between the trimmed V and J ends, which lost 8 bases and 3 bases, there was a span of 23 bases. The germline gives CDR1 WNHNN, CDR2 SYGVQD (reference sequence). CDR3 length equals 16 residues. The CDR3 protein is CASGSGRKNSSYEQYF. The DNA for the CDR3 is TGCGCCAGCGGTAGTGGCCGCAAGAACTCTAGCTACGAGCAGTACTTC.

This clone was recorded once. This chain joins TRBV28 and TRBJ1-5; weak D call: TRBD1 (5 bases). Germline CDR1 MDHEN, CDR2 SYDVKM. This CDR3 has 15 amino acids. The V gene lost 2 bases and the J gene lost 3 bases, with 11 bases spanning the gap. The CDR3 region is CASSLEWGDNQPQHF. DNA of the CDR3: TGTGCCAGCAGTTTAGAATGGGGCGACAATCAGCCCCAGCATTTT.

V is TRBV27 and J is TRBJ1-2; the match to TRBD1 covers 9 bases. CDR3 size: 16 residues. Germline V gene sequence: CDR1 MNHEY, CDR2 SMNVEV (reference sequence). Losses at the gene ends were 4 bases for V and 8 bases for J; bases not matched to a gene: 14. Here the CDR3 DNA reads TGTGCCAGCAGTTGGGGTCCCGGGACAGGGTACGCGGGCTACACCTTC. Its translation is CASSWGPGTGYAGYTF.

The rearrangement joins TRBV6-6 to TRBJ1-6, with 8 bases that match TRBD1. Germline-derived CDR1 and CDR2 are MNHNY and SVGAGI (reference sequence). V lost 3 bases, J lost 10 bases, and 11 bases stayed unmatched. This CDR3 is built from 16 residues. Here the CDR3 DNA reads TGTGCCAGCAGTTATATGGATGCGGCAGGGGGCTCACCCCTCCACTTT. Translated: CASSYMDAAGGSPLHF.

CDR3 sequence reads: CASSFSGGYTDTQYF. The CDR3 DNA sequence: TGTGCCAGCAGCTTCTCAGGGGGGTACACAGATACGCAGTATTTT. This chain links TRBV7-9 with TRBJ2-3, with a weak D call TRBD1 (7 bases). V dropped 3 bases and J dropped 2 bases, with 12 bases sitting between them. Germline lookup yields CDR1 SEHNR and CDR2 FQNEAQ (reference sequence). This CDR3 is built from 15 residues.

The chain is built from TRBV7-9 and TRBJ2-5, with D perhaps matching TRBD1 (7 bases). The CDR3 runs to 14 residues. Per the germline V gene, CDR1 is SEHNR and CDR2 is FQNEAQ (reference sequence). The V and J ends lost 5 bases and 5 bases respectively, with 15 bases between them. The CDR3, as DNA: TGTGCCAGCAGCCCACCGACAGGGAGGGAGACCCAGTACTTC. Translated: CASSPPTGRETQYF.

This rearrangement joins TRBV9 to TRBJ2-7; the match to TRBD2 covers 7 bases. Germline V CDR1 and CDR2: SGDLS, YYNGEE. The J segment lost 5 bases and the V segment lost 3 bases, leaving 5 bases of the junction unmatched. The CDR3 contains 13 residues. The CDR3 DNA sequence: TGTGCCAGCAGCGACCCAACTAGCGACGAGCAGTACTTC. It yields the protein CASSDPTSDEQYF.

The V gene is TRBV9, the J gene TRBJ2-3, with no clear D. Germline V CDR1 and CDR2: SGDLS, YYNGEE. The CDR3 runs to 12 residues. The V gene lost 0 bases and the J gene lost 5 bases, with 4 bases spanning the gap. The CDR3 is CASSVGGDTQYF. In DNA form, the CDR3 reads TGTGCCAGCAGCGTAGGAGGAGATACGCAGTATTTT.

CDR3 amino acids: CASRGGGQSSYNEQFF. The CDR3 DNA follows: TGTGCCAGCAGAGGGGGGGGGCAGAGCTCCTACAATGAGCAGTTCTTC. The chain links TRBV9 to TRBJ2-1, with a possible D match to TRBD2 (7 bases). V was clipped by 5 bases and J by 0 bases, with 15 bases between them. Per germline, CDR1 SGDLS and CDR2 YYNGEE. CDR3 length equals 16 residues.

The chain is built from TRBV7-9 and TRBJ2-3; 8 bases are a match to TRBD2. The germline CDR1 and CDR2 sequences are SEHNR and FQNEAQ (reference sequence). J lost 5 bases, V lost 5 bases, and 15 bases had no gene match. This CDR3 region has 17 residues. DNA of the CDR3: TGTGCCAGCAGCCCCCCCTATTTTGGCGGGGGGCAAGATACGCAGTATTTT. It is translated as CASSPPYFGGGQDTQYF.

The chain is built from TRBV19 and TRBJ1-1; D is undetermined. The CDR3 has 11 residues. Germline lookup yields CDR1 LNHDA and CDR2 SQIVND (reference sequence). V lost 3 bases, J lost 6 bases, and 5 bases lay in between. CDR3 in DNA: TGTGCCAGTAGTATCGGGGCTGAAGCTTTCTTT. This sequence encodes CASSIGAEAFF.

V usage is TRBV2 and J usage is TRBJ1-5; perhaps TRBD1 as D (5 bases). Germline assignment: CDR1 SNHLY and CDR2 FYNNEI. The germline V and J ends were trimmed by 4 bases and 4 bases, with 14 bases remaining between them. CDR3 size: 15 residues. In DNA form, the CDR3 reads TGTGCCAGCAGTGGGGGGGGGTCCCCGAATCAGCCCCAGCATTTT. Its protein product is CASSGGGSPNQPQHF.

This chain uses TRBV7-9 with TRBJ1-2; 8 bases agree with TRBD1. Trimming at V came to 4 bases and at J to 5 bases, leaving 6 bases not matched to a gene. The CDR3 runs 14 residues. Germline-derived CDR1 and CDR2 are SEHNR and FQNEAQ (reference sequence). CDR3 nucleotide sequence: TGTGCCAGCAGCTACGGGACAGGAGGTTATGGCTACACCTTC. The encoded protein is CASSYGTGGYGYTF.

CDR3 region: CSVELTSGGSTDTQYF. The CDR3 DNA reads as TGCAGCGTTGAACTGACCAGCGGGGGGAGCACAGATACGCAGTATTTT. The chain combines TRBV29-1 with TRBJ2-3; 9 bases agree with TRBD2. CDR3 length: 16 amino acids. In germline, CDR1 is SQVTM, CDR2 ANQGSEA. V trimming: 2 bases; J trimming: 0 bases; junction bases outside the gene matches: 6.

CDR3 sequence reads: CASSMATGASYEQYF. The DNA of the CDR3 is TGTGCCAGTAGTATGGCGACAGGGGCCTCCTACGAGCAGTACTTC. The gene calls are TRBV19 and TRBJ2-7; 8 positions match TRBD1. V dropped 3 bases and J dropped 0; count of bases not matched to a gene: 4. The V gene's germline CDR1 is LNHDA and CDR2 SQIVND (reference sequence). This CDR3 is built from 15 residues.

The J gene is TRBJ1-2, the V gene TRBV13; TRBD1 matches at 7 bases. The V segment lost 4 bases and the J segment 4 bases; nucleotides outside the gene matches: 6. There are 14 residues in the CDR3. The V gene's germline CDR1 is PRHDT and CDR2 FYEKMQ (reference sequence). The CDR3 sequence is CASSSGQAGYGYTF. The CDR3 nucleotides are TGTGCCAGCAGCTCCGGACAGGCCGGCTATGGCTACACCTTC.

The chain combines TRBV7-9 with TRBJ1-4, with D unclear. The germline CDR1 and CDR2 sequences are SEHNR and FQNEAQ (reference sequence). The CDR3 has 13 residues. Trimming pared 3 bases from V and 4 bases from J, leaving 6 bases between. CDR3 coding DNA: TGTGCCAGCAGCTTTGGGCGTAATGAAAAACTGTTTTTT. It translates to CASSFGRNEKLFF.

This sequence joins TRBV6-5 and TRBJ2-5, with 10 bases that match TRBD1. V lost 4 bases and J lost 4; bases outside the gene matches: 3. The germline CDR1 and CDR2 sequences are MNHEY and SVGAGI. This CDR3 contains 14 residues. In DNA, the CDR3 is TGTGCCAGCAGTTCGGACAGGGGGGGAGAGACCCAGTACTTC. Its protein product is CASSSDRGGETQYF.

The V and J genes are TRBV19 and TRBJ1-1; D might be TRBD1 (5 bases). V lost 8 bases and J 0 bases, leaving 13 bases between the germline ends. The CDR3 is 14 amino acids. The germline V gene has CDR1 LNHDA and CDR2 SQIVND (reference sequence). CDR3 loop: CASEVGGLNTEAFF. The CDR3 nucleotides read TGTGCCAGTGAAGTGGGGGGGTTGAACACTGAAGCTTTCTTT.

The table lists this clone with a count of one. The gene calls are TRBV5-1 and TRBJ2-3, with 8 positions matching TRBD2. Germline V gene lookup returns CDR1 SGHRS and CDR2 YFSETQ. V shed 4 bases, J shed 4 bases, and the junction held 5 bases outside the gene matches. The CDR3 consists of 14 residues. The CDR3 DNA follows: TGCGCCAGCAGCCTTACTAGCGGATCAGATACGCAGTATTTT. Its protein product is CASSLTSGSDTQYF.

The rearrangement uses TRBV29-1 and TRBJ1-1; TRBD1 is a possible D gene (6 bases). The germline CDR1 and CDR2 sequences are SQVTM and ANQGSEA. The CDR3 length is 12 residues. Trimming took off 7 bases at V and 1 base at J, with 10 bases between the two ends. CDR3 nucleotide sequence: TGCAGCGCTCAACAGGGGAACACTGAAGCTTTCTTT. Amino acids: CSAQQGNTEAFF.

This chain joins TRBV6-1 and TRBJ2-3, with a tentative D call TRBD2 (6 bases). The germline gives CDR1 MNHNS, CDR2 SASEGT. This CDR3 has 15 amino acids. Trimming pared 2 bases from V and 2 bases from J, leaving 11 bases between. The CDR3 is CASSEYGGTTDTQYF. The CDR3 region has the DNA TGTGCCAGCAGTGAATATGGGGGGACCACAGATACGCAGTATTTT.

J is TRBJ2-3 and V is TRBV12-5, with 11 bases identical to TRBD2. CDR3 length: 16 residues. The J segment lost 5 bases and the V segment lost 5 bases, leaving 9 bases of the junction unmatched. CDR1 LGHNT and CDR2 FRNRAP come from the germline V gene. In nucleotides, the CDR3 is TGTGCTAGTGGTACGGGACTAGCGGTAGAGGTAGATACGCAGTATTTT. Its translation: CASGTGLAVEVDTQYF. Full variable domain (outside the CDR3, taken from reference TRBV12-5 and TRBJ2-3): DARVTQTPRHKVTEMGQEVTMRCQPILGHNTVFWYRQTMMQGLELLAYFRNRAPLDDSGMPKDRFSAEMPDATLATLKIQPSEPRDSAVYFCASGTGLAVEVDTQYFGPGTRLTVL.

The chain uses TRBV4-1 and TRBJ2-1; D may be TRBD2 (6 bases). V was pared by 4 bases and J by 8 bases, with 27 bases between. The CDR3 is 18 amino acids. Germline CDR1 reads MGHRA; CDR2 reads YSYEKL. The CDR3 protein is CASSLDPWGEVFIYEQFF. The CDR3 DNA reads TGCGCCAGCAGCCTCGACCCATGGGGGGAGGTTTTTATATATGAGCAGTTCTTC.

The rearrangement links TRBV18 to TRBJ2-5; D is unclear. Germline V gene sequence: CDR1 KGHSH, CDR2 LQKENI. The CDR3 totals 17 residues. Trimming pared 3 bases from V and 2 bases from J, leaving 19 bases between. CDR3 protein: CASSPDRPGPRQETQYF. The CDR3 region has the DNA TGTGCCAGCTCACCGGATCGACCGGGTCCCCGTCAAGAGACCCAGTACTTC.

CDR3 amino acids: CASSEDSNEQFF. CDR3 bases: TGTGCCAGCAGCGAGGACAGCAATGAGCAGTTCTTC. The chain has TRBV7-9 and TRBJ2-1; D possibly corresponds to TRBD1 (6 bases). Germline assignment: CDR1 SEHNR and CDR2 FQNEAQ (reference sequence). The length of the CDR3 is 12 residues. V was trimmed by 5 bases and J by 6 bases, leaving 8 bases between them.

This rearrangement joins TRBV30 to TRBJ1-2; 8 bases fit TRBD1. Per the germline V gene, CDR1 is GTSNPN and CDR2 is SVGIG (reference sequence). V trimming: 3 bases; J trimming: 4 bases; junction bases outside the gene matches: 10. There are 15 residues in the CDR3. The chain's CDR3 is CAWREGAGGRYGYTF. The CDR3 nucleotides are TGTGCCTGGAGGGAAGGGGCAGGGGGCCGCTATGGCTACACCTTC. Filled out from reference TRBV30 and TRBJ1-2, the complete variable domain reads SQTIHQWPATLVQPVGSPLSLECTVEGTSNPNLYWYRQAAGRGLQLLFYSVGIGQISSEVPQNLSASRPQDRQFILSSKKLLLSDSGFYLCAWREGAGGRYGYTFGSGTRLTVV.

This clone was seen a single time. The gene calls are TRBV5-4 and TRBJ1-2; 8 nucleotides agree with TRBD1. V lost 4 bases to trimming and J lost 8 bases; unmatched junction nucleotides: 7. The CDR3 has 13 amino acids. Looked up from germline, CDR1 is SGHNT and CDR2 is YYREEE (reference sequence). CDR3 nucleotide sequence: TGTGCCAGCAGCGACAGGGGTCCTAGGGGCTACACCTTC. The encoded protein is CASSDRGPRGYTF.

The genes are TRBV11-2 and TRBJ1-5; 7 bases align to TRBD1. Germline V lookup: CDR1 SGHAT, CDR2 FQNNGV. With 3 bases clipped from V and 4 bases from J, the junction kept 0 bases outside the gene matches. There are 13 residues in the CDR3. CDR3 residues: CASSLGQNQPQHF. For the CDR3, the DNA is TGTGCCAGCAGCTTGGGACAGAATCAGCCCCAGCATTTT.

With regard to this clone: The germline gene is not matched at one end of the junction; a read error may be the cause. V is TRBV4-1 and J is TRBJ2-5; D is ambiguous. Germline CDR1 and CDR2: MGHRA and YSYEKL. The CDR3 runs to 12 residues. CDR3 coding DNA: TGCGCCAGCAGCGGAGCCTTGCAACAAGCCCACTTC. Amino acids: CASSGALQQAHF.

The count of this clone is one. The J gene is TRBJ2-3, the V gene TRBV7-6, with 7 nucleotides matching TRBD1. CDR3 length: 15 residues. The trim removed 4 bases at V and 4 bases at J, leaving 8 bases unmatched. Germline V gene lookup returns CDR1 SGHVS and CDR2 FNYEAQ. The CDR3 DNA reads TGTGCCAGCAGCTCGTTTACAGGGGCCCCAGATACGCAGTATTTT. Its protein is CASSSFTGAPDTQYF.